This TCR beta chain is drawn from a study of T cell responses to AZD1222 COVID-19 vaccine. Study-wide background: Second-dose intervals near 4 or 12 weeks were combined. Study results and limitations: Repertoire collection took place solely once the T cell response had peaked. Baseline seropositivity characterized only 5 or 6 AZD1222 recipients. Along spike, vaccine-associated CD4 TCRs were found throughout, with dominance at 160-218 and 743-854.

TCRdb's table, derived via immunoSEQ multiplex PCR, lists solely in-frame clones and lacks some. The sample includes tens of thousands of clones, 90% seen only once; the top ten take approximately 8.7%. Per the germline V gene, CDR1 is SQVTM and CDR2 is ANQGSEA. This CDR3 is 14 amino acids long. A note on this clone: The antigen is undetermined. An end of the junction does not agree with germline; a read error may underlie this.

The sample was peripheral blood, taken on day 0 of AZD1222 vaccination. This chain uses TRBV29-1 with TRBJ2-7; unclear D gene. The sequence came from an adult in good health. For the CDR3, the DNA is TGCAGCGTGGAAGGGTTGGCCAGCTCCTACGAGCAGTACTTC. As protein: CSVEGLASSYEQYF.